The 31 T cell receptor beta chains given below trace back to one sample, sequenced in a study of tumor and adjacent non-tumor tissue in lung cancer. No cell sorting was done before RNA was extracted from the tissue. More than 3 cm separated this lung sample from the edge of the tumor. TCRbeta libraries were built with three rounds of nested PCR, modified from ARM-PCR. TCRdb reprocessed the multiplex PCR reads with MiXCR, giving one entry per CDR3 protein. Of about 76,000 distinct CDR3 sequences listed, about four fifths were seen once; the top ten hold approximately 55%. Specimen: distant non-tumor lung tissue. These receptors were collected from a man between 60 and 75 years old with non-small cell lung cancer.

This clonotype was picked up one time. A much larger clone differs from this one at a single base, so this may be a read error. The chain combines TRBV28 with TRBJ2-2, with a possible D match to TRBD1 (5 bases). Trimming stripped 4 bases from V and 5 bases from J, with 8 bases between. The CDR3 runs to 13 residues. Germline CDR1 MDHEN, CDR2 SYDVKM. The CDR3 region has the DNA TGTGCCAGCAGTTCACAGGAGACCGGGGAGCTGTTTTTT. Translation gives CASSSQETGELFF.

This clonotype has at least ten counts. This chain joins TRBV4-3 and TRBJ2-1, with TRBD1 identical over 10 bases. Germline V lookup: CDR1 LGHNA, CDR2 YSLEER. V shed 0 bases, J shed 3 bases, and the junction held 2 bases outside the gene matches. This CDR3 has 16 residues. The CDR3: CASSQERTGGYNEQFF. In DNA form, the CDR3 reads TGCGCCAGCAGCCAAGAGCGGACAGGGGGCTACAATGAGCAGTTCTTC.

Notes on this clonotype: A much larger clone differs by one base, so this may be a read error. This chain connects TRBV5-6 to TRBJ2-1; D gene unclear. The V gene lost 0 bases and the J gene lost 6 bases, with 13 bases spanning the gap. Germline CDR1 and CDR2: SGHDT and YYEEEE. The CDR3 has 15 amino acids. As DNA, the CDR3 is TGTGCCAGCAGCTTGGTGGCAAGTTATGGCAATGAGCAGTTCTTC. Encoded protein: CASSLVASYGNEQFF.

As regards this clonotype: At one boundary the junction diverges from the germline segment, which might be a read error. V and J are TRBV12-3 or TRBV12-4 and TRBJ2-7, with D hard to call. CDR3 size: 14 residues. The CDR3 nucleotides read TGTGTCAGCAGTTTAGCTGGCCTGGCCTACCAGCAGTACTTC. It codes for CVSSLAGLAYQQYF.

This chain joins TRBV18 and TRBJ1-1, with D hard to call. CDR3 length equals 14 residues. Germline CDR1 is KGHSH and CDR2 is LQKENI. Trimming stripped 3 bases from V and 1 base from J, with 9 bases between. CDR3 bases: TGTGCCAGCTCACCGGAGAGTCGGAACACTGAAGCTTTCTTT. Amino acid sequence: CASSPESRNTEAFF.

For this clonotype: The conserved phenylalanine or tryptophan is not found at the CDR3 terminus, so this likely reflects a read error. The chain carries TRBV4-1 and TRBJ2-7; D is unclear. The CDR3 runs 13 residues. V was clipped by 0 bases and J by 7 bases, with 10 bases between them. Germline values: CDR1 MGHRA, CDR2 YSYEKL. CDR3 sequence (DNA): TGCGCCAGCAGCCAAGAACAACAGTGGGAGCAGTACTTA. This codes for CASSQEQQWEQYL.

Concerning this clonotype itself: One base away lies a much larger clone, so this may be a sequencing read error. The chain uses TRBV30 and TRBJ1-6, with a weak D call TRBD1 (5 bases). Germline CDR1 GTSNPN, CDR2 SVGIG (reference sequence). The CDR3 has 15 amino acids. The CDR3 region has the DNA TGTGCCTGGAACTGGCGTCCGGGGGAAAATTCACCCCTCCTCTTT. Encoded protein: CAWNWRPGENSPLLF. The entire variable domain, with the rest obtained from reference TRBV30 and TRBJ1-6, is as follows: SQTIHQWPATLVQPVGSPLSLECTVEGTSNPNLYWYRQAAGRGLQLLFYSVGIGQISSEVPQNLSASRPQDRQFILSSKKLLLSDSGFYLCAWNWRPGENSPLLFGNGTRLTVT.

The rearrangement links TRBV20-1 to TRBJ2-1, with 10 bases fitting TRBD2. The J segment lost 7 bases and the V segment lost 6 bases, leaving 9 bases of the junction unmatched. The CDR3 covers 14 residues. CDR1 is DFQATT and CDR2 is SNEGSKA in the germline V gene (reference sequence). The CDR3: CSAPTSGTYNEQFF. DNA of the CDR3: TGCAGTGCGCCTACTAGCGGGACGTATAATGAGCAGTTCTTC.

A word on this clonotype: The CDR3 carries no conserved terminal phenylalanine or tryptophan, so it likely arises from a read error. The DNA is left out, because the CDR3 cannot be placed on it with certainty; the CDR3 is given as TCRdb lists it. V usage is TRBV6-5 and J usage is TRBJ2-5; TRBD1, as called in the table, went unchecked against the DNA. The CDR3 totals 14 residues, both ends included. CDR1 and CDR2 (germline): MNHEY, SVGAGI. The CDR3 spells CASSDTWIAGAQYI.

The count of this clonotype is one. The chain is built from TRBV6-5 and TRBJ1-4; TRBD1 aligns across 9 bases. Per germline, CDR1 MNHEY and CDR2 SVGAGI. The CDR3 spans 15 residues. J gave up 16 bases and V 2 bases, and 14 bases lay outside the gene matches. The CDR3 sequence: CASSYTGTGRIRPFF. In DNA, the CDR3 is TGTGCCAGCAGTTACACCGGGACAGGGAGGATCCGACCGTTTTTT.

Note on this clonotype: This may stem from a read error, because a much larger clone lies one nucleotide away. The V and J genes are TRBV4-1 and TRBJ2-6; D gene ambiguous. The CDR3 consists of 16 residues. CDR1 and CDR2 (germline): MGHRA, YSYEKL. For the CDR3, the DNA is TGCGCCAGCAGCCAACACACTGGCTCTGGGGTCAACGTCCTGACTTTC. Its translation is CASSQHTGSGVNVLTF.

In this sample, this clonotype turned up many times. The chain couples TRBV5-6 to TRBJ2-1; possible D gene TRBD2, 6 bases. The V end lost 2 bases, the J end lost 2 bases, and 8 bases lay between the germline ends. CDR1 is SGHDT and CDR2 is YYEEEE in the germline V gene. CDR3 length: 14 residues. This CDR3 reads CASSLPSAYNEQFF. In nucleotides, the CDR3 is TGTGCCAGCAGCTTACCTAGCGCCTACAATGAGCAGTTCTTC.

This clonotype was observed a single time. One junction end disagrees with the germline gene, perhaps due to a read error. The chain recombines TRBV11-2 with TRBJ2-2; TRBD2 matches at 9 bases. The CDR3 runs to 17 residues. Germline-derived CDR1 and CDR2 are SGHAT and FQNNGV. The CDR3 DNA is TGTGCCAGCAGCTTAGCTAGCGGGGAGACGAACAGCGGGGAGCTGTTTTTT. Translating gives CASSLASGETNSGELFF.

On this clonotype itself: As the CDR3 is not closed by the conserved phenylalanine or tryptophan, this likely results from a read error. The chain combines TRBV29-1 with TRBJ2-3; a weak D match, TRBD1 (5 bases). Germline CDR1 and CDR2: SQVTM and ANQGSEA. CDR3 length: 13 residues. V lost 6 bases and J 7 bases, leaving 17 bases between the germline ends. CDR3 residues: CSVGPLGLNTQYL. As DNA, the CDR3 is TGCAGCGTGGGGCCCCTTGGATTGAATACGCAGTATCTT.

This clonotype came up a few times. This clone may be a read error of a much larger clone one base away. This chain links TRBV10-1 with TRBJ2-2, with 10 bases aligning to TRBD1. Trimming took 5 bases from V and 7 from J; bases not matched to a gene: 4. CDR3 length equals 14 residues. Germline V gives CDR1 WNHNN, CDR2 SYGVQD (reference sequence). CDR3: CASSTGTGVGELFF. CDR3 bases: TGCGCCAGCAGTACCGGGACAGGGGTCGGGGAGCTGTTTTTT.

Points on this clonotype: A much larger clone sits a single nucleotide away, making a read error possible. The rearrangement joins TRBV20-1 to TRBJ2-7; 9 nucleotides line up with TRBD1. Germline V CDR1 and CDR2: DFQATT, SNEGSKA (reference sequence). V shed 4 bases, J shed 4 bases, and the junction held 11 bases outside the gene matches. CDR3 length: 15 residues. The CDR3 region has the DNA TGCAGTGCTAAGACCCCAAACAGGGGGCGATACGAGCAGTACTTC. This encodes CSAKTPNRGRYEQYF.

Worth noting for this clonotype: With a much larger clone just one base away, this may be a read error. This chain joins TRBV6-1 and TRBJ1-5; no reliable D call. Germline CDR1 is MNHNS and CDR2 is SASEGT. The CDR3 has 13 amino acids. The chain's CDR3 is CVSSLQVRQPQHF. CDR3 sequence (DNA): TGTGTCAGCAGCCTTCAGGTTAGGCAGCCCCAGCATTTT.

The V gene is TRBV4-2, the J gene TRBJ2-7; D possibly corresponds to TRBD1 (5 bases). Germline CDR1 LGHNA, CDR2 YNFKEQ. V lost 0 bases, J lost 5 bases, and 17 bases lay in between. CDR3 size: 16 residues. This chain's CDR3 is CASSQDTGFPPHEQYF. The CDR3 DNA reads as TGTGCCAGCAGCCAAGATACAGGCTTCCCCCCGCACGAGCAGTACTTC.

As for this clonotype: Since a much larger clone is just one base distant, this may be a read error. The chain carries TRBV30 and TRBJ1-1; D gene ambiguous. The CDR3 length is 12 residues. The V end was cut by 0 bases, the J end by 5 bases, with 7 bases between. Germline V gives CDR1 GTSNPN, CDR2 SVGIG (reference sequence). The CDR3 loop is CAWSVTGTEAFF. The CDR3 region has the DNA TGTGCCTGGAGTGTAACGGGGACTGAAGCTTTCTTT.

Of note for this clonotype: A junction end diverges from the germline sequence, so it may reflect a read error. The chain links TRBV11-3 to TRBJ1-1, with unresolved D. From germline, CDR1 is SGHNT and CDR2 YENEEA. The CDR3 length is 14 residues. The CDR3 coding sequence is TGTGCCAGCAGCTCGCACGGACGGGAGATTGAAGCTTCCTTC. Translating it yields CASSSHGREIEASF.

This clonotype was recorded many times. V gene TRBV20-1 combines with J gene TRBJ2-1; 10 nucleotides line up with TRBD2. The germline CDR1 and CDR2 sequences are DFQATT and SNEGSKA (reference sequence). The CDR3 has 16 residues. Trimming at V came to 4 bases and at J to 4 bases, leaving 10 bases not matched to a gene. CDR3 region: CSATDFGTSAYNEQFF. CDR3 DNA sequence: TGCAGTGCTACAGATTTTGGGACTAGCGCTTACAATGAGCAGTTCTTC.

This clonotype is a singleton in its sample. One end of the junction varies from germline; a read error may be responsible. CDR3 DNA: TGTGCTAGCAGTTACTGGCAGGGTTCCTACGAGCAGTACTTC. As protein: CASSYWQGSYEQYF. This chain joins TRBV6-5 and TRBJ2-7, with TRBD1 as a possible D gene (5 bases). The CDR3 sequence is 14 residues long. The germline gives CDR1 MNHEY, CDR2 SVGAGI.

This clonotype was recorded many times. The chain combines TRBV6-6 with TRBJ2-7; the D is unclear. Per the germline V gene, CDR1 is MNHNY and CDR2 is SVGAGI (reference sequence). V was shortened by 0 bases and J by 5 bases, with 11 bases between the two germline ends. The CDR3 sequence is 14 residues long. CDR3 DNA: TGTGCCAGCAGTTACTCGACGGATGGGAACGAGCAGTACTTC. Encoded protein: CASSYSTDGNEQYF.

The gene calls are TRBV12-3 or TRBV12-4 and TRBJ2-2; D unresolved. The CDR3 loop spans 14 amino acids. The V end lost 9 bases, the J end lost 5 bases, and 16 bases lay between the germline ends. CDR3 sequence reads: CASSPTAITGELFF. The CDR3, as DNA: TGTGCCAGTAGCCCTACAGCGATAACCGGGGAGCTGTTTTTT.

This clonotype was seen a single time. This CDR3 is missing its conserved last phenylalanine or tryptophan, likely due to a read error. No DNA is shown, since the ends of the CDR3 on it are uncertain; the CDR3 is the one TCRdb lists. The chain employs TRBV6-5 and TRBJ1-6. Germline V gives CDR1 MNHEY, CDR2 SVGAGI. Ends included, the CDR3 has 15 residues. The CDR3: CASSYTTGTDLPLHL.

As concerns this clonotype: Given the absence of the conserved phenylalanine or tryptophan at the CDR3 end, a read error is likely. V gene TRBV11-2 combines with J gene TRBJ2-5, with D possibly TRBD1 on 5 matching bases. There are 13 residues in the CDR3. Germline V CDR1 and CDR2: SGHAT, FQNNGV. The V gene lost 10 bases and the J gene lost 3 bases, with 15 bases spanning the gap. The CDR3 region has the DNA TGTGCCAACAACTCTATAGGGGAAGAGACCCAGTACTTA. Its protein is CANNSIGEETQYL.

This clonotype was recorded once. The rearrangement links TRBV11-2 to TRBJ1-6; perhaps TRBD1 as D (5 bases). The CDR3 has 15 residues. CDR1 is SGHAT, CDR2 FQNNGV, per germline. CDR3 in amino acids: CTSSLDRRYNSPLHF. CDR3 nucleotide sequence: TGTACAAGTAGCTTAGACAGAAGATATAATTCACCCCTCCACTTT.

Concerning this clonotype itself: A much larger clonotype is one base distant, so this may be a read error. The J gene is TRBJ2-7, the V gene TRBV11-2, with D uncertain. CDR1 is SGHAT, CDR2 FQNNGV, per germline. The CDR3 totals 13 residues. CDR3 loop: CTSSLVGQNEQYF. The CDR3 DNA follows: TGTACCAGCAGCTTAGTCGGGCAGAACGAGCAGTACTTC.

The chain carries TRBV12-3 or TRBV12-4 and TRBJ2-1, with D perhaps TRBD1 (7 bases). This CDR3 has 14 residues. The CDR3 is CASGFSDRVNEQFF. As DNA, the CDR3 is TGTGCTAGCGGCTTTTCCGACAGGGTCAATGAGCAGTTCTTC.

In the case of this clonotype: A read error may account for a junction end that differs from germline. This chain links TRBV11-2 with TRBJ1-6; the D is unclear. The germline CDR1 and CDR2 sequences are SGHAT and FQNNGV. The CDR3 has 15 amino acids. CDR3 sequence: CTSGLGGNNNSPLHF. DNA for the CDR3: TGTACCAGCGGCTTAGGAGGGAACAATAATTCACCCCTCCACTTT.

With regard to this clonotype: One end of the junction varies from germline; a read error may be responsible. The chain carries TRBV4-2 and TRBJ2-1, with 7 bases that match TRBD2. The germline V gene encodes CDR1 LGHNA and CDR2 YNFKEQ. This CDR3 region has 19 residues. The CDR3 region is CVSSHELVLSGEAGYEQFF. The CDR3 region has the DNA TGTGTCAGCAGCCATGAACTAGTTTTAAGCGGGGAGGCAGGGTATGAGCAGTTCTTC.